These 25 T cell receptor beta chains were all obtained from the same sample, sequenced in a study of T cell responses to AZD1222 COVID-19 vaccine. Produced via immunoSEQ multiplex PCR; TCRdb's table is partial and in-frame only. The table shows 150,000 to 200,000 clones, with approximately 93% occurring only once. Here the sequenced sample was peripheral blood, taken on day 0 of AZD1222 vaccination. The receptors were sampled from an adult in good health.

The rearrangement joins TRBV5-6 to TRBJ2-7, with D possibly called TRBD1 or TRBD2 (5 bases each). Germline CDR1 and CDR2: SGHDT and YYEEEE. Trimming stripped 3 bases from V and 3 bases from J, with 16 bases between. This CDR3 has 15 residues. For the CDR3, the DNA is TGTGCCAGCAGCTGGGGGTTTGGAGTTGGCTACGAGCAGTACTTC. Its protein product is CASSWGFGVGYEQYF.

The V gene is TRBV7-6, the J gene TRBJ1-1; D perhaps matches TRBD1 (5 bases). Germline values: CDR1 SGHVS, CDR2 FNYEAQ. This CDR3 comprises 16 residues. V was cut by 0 bases and J by 0 bases, with 11 bases left in between. DNA of the CDR3: TGTGCCAGCAGCTTAGCGGGACGTTCGATGAACACTGAAGCTTTCTTT. Translated, it gives CASSLAGRSMNTEAFF.

The V gene is TRBV5-1, the J gene TRBJ2-2; D is ambiguous. The CDR3 extends over 12 amino acids. The germline CDR1 and CDR2 sequences are SGHRS and YFSETQ. Trimming removed 6 bases at V and 7 bases at J, with 10 bases between. The CDR3 here is CASISGFGELFF. DNA for the CDR3: TGCGCCAGCATAAGTGGGTTCGGGGAGCTGTTTTTT.

The rearrangement uses TRBV6-5 and TRBJ1-6; D uncertain. Germline V CDR1 and CDR2: MNHEY, SVGAGI. Trimming cost V 11 bases and J 9 bases, with 17 bases left between them. The CDR3 totals 13 residues. The chain's CDR3 is CAVTPLRISPLHF. As DNA, the CDR3 is TGTGCCGTCACCCCCCTGCGGATTTCACCCCTCCACTTT.

This sequence joins TRBV7-9 and TRBJ2-4, with D unclear. This CDR3 has 13 residues. Germline V gene sequence: CDR1 SEHNR, CDR2 FQNEAQ (reference sequence). V gave up 4 bases and J gave up 8 bases, with 12 bases separating them. CDR3 DNA sequence: TGTGCCAGCAGCTACCCTACCCAGGACATTCAGTACTTC. It is translated as CASSYPTQDIQYF.

This rearrangement joins TRBV29-1 to TRBJ2-1; the D is unclear. Germline loops: CDR1 SQVTM, CDR2 ANQGSEA. The germline V and J ends were trimmed by 2 bases and 5 bases, with 13 bases remaining between them. The CDR3 contains 14 residues. The DNA of the CDR3 is TGCAGCGTTGAACTCATGACTGTGAACAATGAGCAGTTCTTC. It encodes CSVELMTVNNEQFF.

V usage is TRBV25-1 and J usage is TRBJ1-3, with unresolved D. Germline CDR1 MGHDK, CDR2 SYGVNS. V lost 5 bases to trimming and J lost 1 base, with 12 bases between them. There are 15 residues in the CDR3. The chain's CDR3 is CASSPNRGSGNTIYF. The CDR3 nucleotides are TGTGCCAGCAGTCCTAACCGGGGTTCTGGAAACACCATATATTTT.

This clone appeared once. This chain links TRBV18 with TRBJ2-7; 10 nucleotides align to TRBD2. The CDR3 is made up of 16 amino acids. CDR1 KGHSH and CDR2 LQKENI come from the germline V gene. Trimming cost V 2 bases and J 7 bases; bases outside gene matches: 11. CDR3 residues: CASSPRAAGGPEEQYF. CDR3 nucleotides: TGTGCCAGCTCACCAAGGGCAGCGGGAGGGCCCGAGGAGCAGTACTTC.

The chain links TRBV2 to TRBJ1-1, with D maybe TRBD1 (5 bases). Per germline, CDR1 SNHLY and CDR2 FYNNEI. CDR3 length: 18 residues. The V end was cut by 3 bases, the J end by 6 bases, with 26 bases between. CDR3 DNA sequence: TGTGCCAGCAGTGATCTAACCCAAAGGTCGGACAAATTTCCTGAAGCTTTCTTT. Protein: CASSDLTQRSDKFPEAFF.

The chain employs TRBV11-2 and TRBJ2-2; 11 nucleotides align to TRBD2. The CDR3 extends over 16 amino acids. V shed 1 base and J 4 bases; nucleotides not matched to a gene: 2. Germline V gene data show CDR1 as SGHAT and CDR2 as FQNNGV. The CDR3 spells CASSLGLAGSTGELFF. CDR3 sequence (DNA): TGTGCCAGCAGCTTAGGACTAGCGGGGTCCACCGGGGAGCTGTTTTTT.

The V and J genes are TRBV7-9 and TRBJ1-3, with 7 bases that match TRBD1. Germline CDR1 and CDR2: SEHNR and FQNEAQ (reference sequence). The CDR3 has 16 residues. After removal of 5 bases from V and 3 bases from J, the junction contained 10 bases not matched to a gene. CDR3 loop: CASSQNGQVLGNTIYF. Here the CDR3 DNA reads TGTGCCAGCAGCCAAAACGGACAGGTCCTTGGAAACACCATATATTTT. The full variable domain, with the rest looked up from reference TRBV7-9 and TRBJ1-3, is DTGVSQNPRHKITKRGQNVTFRCDPISEHNRLYWYRQTLGQGPEFLTYFQNEAQLEKSRLLSDRFSAERPKGSFSTLEIQRTEQGDSAMYLCASSQNGQVLGNTIYFGEGSWLTVV.

The chain has TRBV15 and TRBJ1-4; D remains unclear. Trimming left V 3 bases short and J 5 bases short, with 7 bases between. Per germline, CDR1 LNHNV and CDR2 YYDKDF (reference sequence). There are 13 residues in the CDR3. CDR3 sequence: CATSRQRNEKLFF. The CDR3 DNA follows: TGTGCCACCAGCAGGCAGAGGAATGAAAAACTGTTTTTT.

The chain recombines TRBV13 with TRBJ2-1; 8 positions match TRBD2. CDR1 and CDR2 from the germline V gene are PRHDT and FYEKMQ (reference sequence). Losses at the gene ends were 2 bases for V and 5 bases for J; bases not matched to a gene: 5. The CDR3 consists of 15 residues. CDR3 DNA: TGTGCCAGCAGCTTATTTACGGGGGGGAACAATGAGCAGTTCTTC. This encodes CASSLFTGGNNEQFF.

This sequence joins TRBV5-1 and TRBJ1-2, with no clear D. From germline, CDR1 is SGHRS and CDR2 YFSETQ. The CDR3 sequence is 15 residues long. Trimming took 0 bases from V and 4 from J, leaving 13 bases between them. The CDR3 region has the DNA TGCGCCAGCAGCTTGGAGGGCGGGCTGGGCTATGGCTACACCTTC. This translates into CASSLEGGLGYGYTF.

The chain recombines TRBV19 with TRBJ1-1; 7 nucleotides line up with TRBD1. The trim removed 0 bases at V and 1 base at J, leaving 5 bases unmatched. From germline, CDR1 is LNHDA and CDR2 SQIVND (reference sequence). The CDR3 is 16 residues long. The CDR3 nucleotides read TGTGCCAGTAGTATAGACCTGCGACAGGGGAACACTGAAGCTTTCTTT. Protein product: CASSIDLRQGNTEAFF.

The chain carries TRBV5-4 and TRBJ1-2; D is unresolved. V was clipped by 2 bases and J by 2 bases, with 13 bases between them. CDR3 length equals 15 residues. Germline CDR1 and CDR2: SGHNT and YYREEE (reference sequence). Here the CDR3 reads CASSLKEEGNYGYTF. The CDR3 region has the DNA TGTGCCAGCAGCTTAAAAGAGGAAGGGAACTATGGCTACACCTTC.

The CDR3 DNA sequence: TGCGCCAGCAGCCAAGAGCCGGGACACTCTTTGGCTGGAAACACCATATATTTT. This encodes CASSQEPGHSLAGNTIYF. The chain combines TRBV4-1 with TRBJ1-3; D is possibly TRBD1 (6 bases). The germline V gene encodes CDR1 MGHRA and CDR2 YSYEKL. V lost 0 bases and J 2 bases, leaving 17 bases between the germline ends. The CDR3 sequence is 18 residues long.

The V and J genes are TRBV27 and TRBJ1-5, with 10 bases that match TRBD1. The CDR3 has 16 amino acids. V shed 6 bases, J shed 1 base, and the junction held 6 bases outside the gene matches. Germline V gives CDR1 MNHEY, CDR2 SMNVEV (reference sequence). CDR3 coding DNA: TGTGCCAGCAGCCTCGGGACAGGGGAAAGCAATCAGCCCCAGCATTTT. It codes for CASSLGTGESNQPQHF.

This clone was seen a single time. This chain links TRBV6-5 with TRBJ1-6, with D possibly matching TRBD1 (5 bases). The length of the CDR3 is 12 residues. Between the trimmed V and J ends, which lost 5 bases and 9 bases, there was a span of 8 bases. In germline, CDR1 is MNHEY, CDR2 SVGAGI. CDR3 in amino acids: CASSSGTSPLHF. CDR3 bases: TGTGCCAGCAGTAGCGGGACTTCACCCCTCCACTTT.

J is TRBJ2-3 and V is TRBV9; weak D call: TRBD2 (5 bases). This CDR3 contains 15 residues. Germline-derived CDR1 and CDR2 are SGDLS and YYNGEE. The germline V and J ends were trimmed by 0 bases and 0 bases, with 8 bases remaining between them. The CDR3 sequence: CASSVGTGSTDTQYF. CDR3 bases: TGTGCCAGCAGCGTAGGGACGGGGAGCACAGATACGCAGTATTTT.

The V call is TRBV10-3, the J call TRBJ2-2; TRBD1 matches 8 bases. J lost 5 bases, V lost 6 bases, and 5 bases had no gene match. CDR3 length: 14 amino acids. Germline CDR1 is ENHRY and CDR2 is SYGVKD. CDR3: CAIRGQEGTGELFF. CDR3 nucleotides: TGTGCCATCAGGGGACAGGAAGGAACCGGGGAGCTGTTTTTT.

The V call is TRBV9, the J call TRBJ1-5; D is undetermined. CDR1 is SGDLS, CDR2 YYNGEE, per germline. This CDR3 contains 14 residues. Trimming stripped 0 bases from V and 3 bases from J, with 7 bases between. CDR3 region: CASSVAAANQPQHF. The CDR3 region has the DNA TGTGCCAGCAGCGTAGCGGCAGCCAATCAGCCCCAGCATTTT.

In this sample, this clone turned up once. The rearrangement links TRBV5-5 to TRBJ1-2, with D uncertain. The CDR3 length is 14 residues. V lost 0 bases, J lost 5 bases, and 11 bases lay in between. Germline V CDR1 and CDR2: SGHKS, YYEKEE (reference sequence). CDR3 protein: CASSLGLELYGYTF. CDR3 nucleotide sequence: TGTGCCAGCAGCTTGGGCCTCGAACTGTATGGCTACACCTTC.

The genes are TRBV4-1 and TRBJ1-5, with 7 bases lining up with TRBD1. The V gene's germline CDR1 is MGHRA and CDR2 YSYEKL. This CDR3 is built from 16 residues. With V trimmed by 3 bases and J by 2 bases, 7 bases remained unmatched. CDR3 sequence (DNA): TGCGCCAGCAGCCAGTCCCCAGGGGGAGGCAATCAGCCCCAGCATTTT. It codes for CASSQSPGGGNQPQHF.

The chain joins TRBV3-1 (or the pseudogene TRBV3-2) to TRBJ1-2, with D perhaps TRBD1 (6 bases). CDR3 length: 13 residues. V lost 2 bases, J lost 7 bases, and 11 bases lay in between. Germline CDR1 LGHDT, CDR2 YNNKEL (reference sequence). CDR3 in DNA: TGTGCCAGCAGCCAACCGGGACATCTTGGCTACACCTTC. Residues: CASSQPGHLGYTF.